This TCR beta chain is drawn from a study of blood T cell repertoires in COVID-19. About the study: PBMCs, B-cell-depleted T cells, or T cells provided the cDNA or gDNA that made up the material.

A single count supports this clone. Germline-derived CDR1 and CDR2 are SGHTA and FQGNSA. This CDR3 has 17 amino acids. J was trimmed by 1 base and V by 0 bases; bases with no gene match: 7. Only in-frame clones appear in the TCRdb table, and some are missing; sequencing was by immunoSEQ multiplex PCR. The top ten clones hold 1.8% of a sample with approximately 300,000 clones, 89% of them seen once. The Seattle patients joined while their infection was active and were tracked longitudinally afterward. This receptor was identified in a woman in her 30s with COVID-19, enrolled during active disease. Source material: peripheral blood. The chain joins TRBV7-2 to TRBJ2-3; 7 bases align to TRBD2. The DNA of the CDR3 is TGTGCCAGCAGCTTAGCGTGGTGGGAGGGAGGCACAGATACGCAGTATTTT. Translation: CASSLAWWEGGTDTQYF.